The clone carrying this T cell receptor beta chain was detected only a few times. Its antigen is as yet unknown. These data come from a study of T-cell memory formation after mild COVID-19. Study-wide findings and caveats: Several responding clones turned up in pre-infection memory, indicating that cross-reactive memory may have taken part.

Germline V gene lookup returns CDR1 SGHNT and CDR2 YYREEE (reference sequence). Trimming cost V 3 bases and J 1 base; bases outside gene matches: 9. The CDR3 runs 17 residues. It was 5'RACE with constant-segment primers that produced the TCR alpha and TCR beta cDNA libraries, which carried sample barcodes and UMIs. TCRdb independently ran MiXCR on the 5' RACE reads; one entry per CDR3 protein. The sample lists roughly 260,000 distinct CDR3 sequences, about a sixth occurring once. Sequenced input: PBMCs or a T cell subset sorted from them (not recorded which). The chain employs TRBV5-4 and TRBJ1-1; 10 bases map to TRBD1. The clonotype was recovered from a young man who had mild COVID-19 (a few samples of this study predate the infection). Cell type and time point are not known. The CDR3 DNA reads TGTGCCAGCAGCTGGACCGGGACAGGGGCTTGGAACACTGAAGCTTTCTTT. Its protein product is CASSWTGTGAWNTEAFF.